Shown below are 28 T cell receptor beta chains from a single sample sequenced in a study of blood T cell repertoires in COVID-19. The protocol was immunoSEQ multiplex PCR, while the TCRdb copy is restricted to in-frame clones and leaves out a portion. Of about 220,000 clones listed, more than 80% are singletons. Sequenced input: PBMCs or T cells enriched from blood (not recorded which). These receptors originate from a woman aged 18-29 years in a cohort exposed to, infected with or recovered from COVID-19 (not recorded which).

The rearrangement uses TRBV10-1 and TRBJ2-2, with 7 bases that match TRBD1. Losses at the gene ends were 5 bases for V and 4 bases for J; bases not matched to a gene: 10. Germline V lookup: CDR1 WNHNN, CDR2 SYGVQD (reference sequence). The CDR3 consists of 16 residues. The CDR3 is CASSPSTGLSTGELFF. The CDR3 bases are TGCGCCAGCAGTCCCTCGACAGGGTTGAGCACCGGGGAGCTGTTTTTT.

CDR3 bases: TGTGCCAGCAGCTTATCCTGGCTCGAAGCCTACGAGCAGTACTTC. This encodes CASSLSWLEAYEQYF. The rearrangement uses TRBV7-2 and TRBJ2-7; D not resolved. The germline V gene has CDR1 SGHTA and CDR2 FQGNSA. The CDR3 is made up of 15 amino acids. The germline V and J ends were trimmed by 2 bases and 2 bases, with 13 bases remaining between them. Combining the CDR3 with reference TRBV7-2 and TRBJ2-7 gives the whole variable domain GAGVSQSPSNKVTEKGKDVELRCDPISGHTALYWYRQSLGQGLEFLIYFQGNSAPDKSGLPSDRFSAERTGGSVSTLTIQRTQQEDSAVYLCASSLSWLEAYEQYFGPGTRLTVT.

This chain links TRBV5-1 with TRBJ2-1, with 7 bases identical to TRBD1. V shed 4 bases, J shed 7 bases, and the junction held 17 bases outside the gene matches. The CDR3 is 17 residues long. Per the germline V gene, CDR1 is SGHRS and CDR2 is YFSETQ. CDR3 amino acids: CASSSSERGLKVNEQFF. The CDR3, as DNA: TGCGCCAGCAGCAGCTCCGAAAGGGGGCTCAAGGTGAATGAGCAGTTCTTC.

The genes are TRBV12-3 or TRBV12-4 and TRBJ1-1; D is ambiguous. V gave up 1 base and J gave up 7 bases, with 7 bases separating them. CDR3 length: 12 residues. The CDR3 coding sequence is TGTGCCAGCAGTTTAGACAGCAGTGAAGCTTTCTTT. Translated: CASSLDSSEAFF.

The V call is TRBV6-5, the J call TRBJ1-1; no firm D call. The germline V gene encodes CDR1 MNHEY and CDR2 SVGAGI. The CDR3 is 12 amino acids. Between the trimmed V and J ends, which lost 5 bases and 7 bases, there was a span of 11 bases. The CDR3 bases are TGTGCCAGCAGTACAGAGGGAGTTGAAGCTTTCTTT. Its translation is CASSTEGVEAFF.

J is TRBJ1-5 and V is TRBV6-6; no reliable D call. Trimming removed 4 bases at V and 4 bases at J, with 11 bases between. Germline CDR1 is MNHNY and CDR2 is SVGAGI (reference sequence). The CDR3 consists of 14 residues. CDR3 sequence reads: CASSSSDGNQPQHF. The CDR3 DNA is TGTGCCAGCAGTTCCTCAGACGGGAATCAGCCCCAGCATTTT.

For the CDR3, the DNA is TGTGCCAGCAGACGGGACAGGGACTCCCCCTACGAGCAGTACTTC. Its protein product is CASRRDRDSPYEQYF. The chain uses TRBV5-5 and TRBJ2-7; TRBD1 agrees at 9 bases. The CDR3 has 15 amino acids. Germline values: CDR1 SGHKS, CDR2 YYEKEE (reference sequence). The ends lost 5 bases at V and 2 bases at J; junction bases unmatched: 8.

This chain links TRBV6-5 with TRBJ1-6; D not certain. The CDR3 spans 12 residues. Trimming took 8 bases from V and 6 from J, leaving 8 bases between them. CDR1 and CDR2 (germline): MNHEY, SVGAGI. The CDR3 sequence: CASRNINSPLHF. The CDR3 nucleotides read TGTGCCAGCCGAAACATTAATTCACCCCTCCACTTT.

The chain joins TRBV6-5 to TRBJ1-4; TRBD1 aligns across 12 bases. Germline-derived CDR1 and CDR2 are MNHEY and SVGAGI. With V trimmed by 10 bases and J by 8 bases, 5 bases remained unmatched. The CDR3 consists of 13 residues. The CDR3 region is CATAGTGGEKLFF. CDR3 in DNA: TGTGCCACGGCCGGGACAGGGGGCGAAAAACTGTTTTTT.

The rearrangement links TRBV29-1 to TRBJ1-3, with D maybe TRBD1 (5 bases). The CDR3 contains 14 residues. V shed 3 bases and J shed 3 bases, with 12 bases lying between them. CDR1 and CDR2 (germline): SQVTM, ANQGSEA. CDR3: CSVDVAGLGNTIYF. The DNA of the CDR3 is TGCAGCGTTGACGTAGCAGGGCTTGGAAACACCATATATTTT. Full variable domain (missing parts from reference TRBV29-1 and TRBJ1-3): SAVISQKPSRDICQRGTSLTIQCQVDSQVTMMFWYRQQPGQSLTLIATANQGSEATYESGFVIDKFPISRPNLTFSTLTVSNMSPEDSSIYLCSVDVAGLGNTIYFGEGSWLTVV.

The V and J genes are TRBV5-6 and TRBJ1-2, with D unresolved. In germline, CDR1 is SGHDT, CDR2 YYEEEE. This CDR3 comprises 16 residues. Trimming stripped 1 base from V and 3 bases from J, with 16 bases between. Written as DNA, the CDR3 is TGTGCCAGCAGCTTGTGGCAGGCCGACGTCTACTATGGCTACACCTTC. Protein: CASSLWQADVYYGYTF.

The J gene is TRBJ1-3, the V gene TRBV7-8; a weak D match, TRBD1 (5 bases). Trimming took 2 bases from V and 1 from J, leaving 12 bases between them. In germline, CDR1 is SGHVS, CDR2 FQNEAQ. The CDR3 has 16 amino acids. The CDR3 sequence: CASSLSRAFSGNTIYF. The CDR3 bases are TGTGCCAGCAGCTTATCCAGGGCTTTTTCTGGAAACACCATATATTTT.

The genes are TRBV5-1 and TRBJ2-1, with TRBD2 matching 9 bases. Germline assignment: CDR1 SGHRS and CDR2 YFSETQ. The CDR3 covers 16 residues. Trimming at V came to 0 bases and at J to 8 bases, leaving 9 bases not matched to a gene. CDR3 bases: TGCGCCAGCAGCTTGGGCCCTAGCGGGGTTGGGGATGAGCAGTTCTTC. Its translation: CASSLGPSGVGDEQFF.

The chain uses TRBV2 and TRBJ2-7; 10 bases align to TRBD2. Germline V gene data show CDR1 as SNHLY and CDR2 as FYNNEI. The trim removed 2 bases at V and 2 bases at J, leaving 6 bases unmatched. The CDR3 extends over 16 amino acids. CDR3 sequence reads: CASSEYTSGETYEQYF. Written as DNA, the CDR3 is TGTGCCAGCAGTGAATATACTAGCGGGGAGACCTACGAGCAGTACTTC.

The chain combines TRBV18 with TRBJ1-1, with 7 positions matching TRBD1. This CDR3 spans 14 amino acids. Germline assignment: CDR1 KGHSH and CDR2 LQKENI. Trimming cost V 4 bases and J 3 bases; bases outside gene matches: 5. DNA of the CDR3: TGTGCCAGCTCACAGGGGGCCAGGGACACTGAAGCTTTCTTT. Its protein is CASSQGARDTEAFF.

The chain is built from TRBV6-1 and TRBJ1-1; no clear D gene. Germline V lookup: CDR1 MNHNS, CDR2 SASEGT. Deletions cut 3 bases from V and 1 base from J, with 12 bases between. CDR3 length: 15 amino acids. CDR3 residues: CASSDGPGWNTEAFF. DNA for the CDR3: TGTGCCAGCAGTGATGGTCCGGGATGGAACACTGAAGCTTTCTTT.

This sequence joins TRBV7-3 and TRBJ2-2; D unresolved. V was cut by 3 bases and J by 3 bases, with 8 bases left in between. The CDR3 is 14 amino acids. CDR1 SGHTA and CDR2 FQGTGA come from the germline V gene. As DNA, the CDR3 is TGTGCCAGCAGCTTCGAACTGTACACCGGGGAGCTGTTTTTT. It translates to CASSFELYTGELFF.

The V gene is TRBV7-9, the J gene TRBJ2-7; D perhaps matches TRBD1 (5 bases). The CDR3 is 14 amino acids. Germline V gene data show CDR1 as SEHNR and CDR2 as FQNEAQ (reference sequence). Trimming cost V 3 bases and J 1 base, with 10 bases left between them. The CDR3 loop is CASSFTGTSYEQYF. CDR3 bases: TGTGCCAGCAGCTTTACAGGAACATCCTACGAGCAGTACTTC.

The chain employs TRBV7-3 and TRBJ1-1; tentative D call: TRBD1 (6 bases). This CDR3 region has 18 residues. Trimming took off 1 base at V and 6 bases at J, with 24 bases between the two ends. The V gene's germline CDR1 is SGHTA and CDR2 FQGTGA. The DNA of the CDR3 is TGTGCCAGCAGCTTAAATTGTCGGACTCCCGTTGAGGGGGCTGAAGCTTTCTTT. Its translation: CASSLNCRTPVEGAEAFF.

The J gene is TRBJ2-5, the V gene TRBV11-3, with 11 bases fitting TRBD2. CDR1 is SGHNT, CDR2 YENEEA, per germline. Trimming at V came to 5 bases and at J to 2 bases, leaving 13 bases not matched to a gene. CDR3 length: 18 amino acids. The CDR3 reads CASSPGRRLAGNQETQYF. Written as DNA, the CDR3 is TGTGCCAGCAGCCCCGGCCGCCGACTAGCGGGAAATCAAGAGACCCAGTACTTC.

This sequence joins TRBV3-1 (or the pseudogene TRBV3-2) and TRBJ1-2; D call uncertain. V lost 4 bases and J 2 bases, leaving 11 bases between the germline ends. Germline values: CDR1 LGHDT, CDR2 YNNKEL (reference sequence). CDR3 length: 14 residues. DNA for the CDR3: TGTGCCAGCAGCCTTTACCAGCGAAACTATGGCTACACCTTC. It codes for CASSLYQRNYGYTF.

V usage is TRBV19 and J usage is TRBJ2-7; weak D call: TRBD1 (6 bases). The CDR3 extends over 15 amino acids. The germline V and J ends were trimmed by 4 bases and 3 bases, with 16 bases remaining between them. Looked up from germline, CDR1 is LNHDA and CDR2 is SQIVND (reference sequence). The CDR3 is CASSTPGRGFYEQYF. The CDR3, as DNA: TGTGCCAGTAGTACCCCGGGTAGGGGGTTCTACGAGCAGTACTTC.

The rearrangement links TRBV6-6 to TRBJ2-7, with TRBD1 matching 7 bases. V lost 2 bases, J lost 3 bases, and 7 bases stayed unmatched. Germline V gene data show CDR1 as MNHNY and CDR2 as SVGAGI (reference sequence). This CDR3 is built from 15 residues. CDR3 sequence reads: CASSYPRTGHYEQYF. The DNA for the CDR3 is TGTGCCAGCAGTTACCCTAGGACAGGTCACTACGAGCAGTACTTC.

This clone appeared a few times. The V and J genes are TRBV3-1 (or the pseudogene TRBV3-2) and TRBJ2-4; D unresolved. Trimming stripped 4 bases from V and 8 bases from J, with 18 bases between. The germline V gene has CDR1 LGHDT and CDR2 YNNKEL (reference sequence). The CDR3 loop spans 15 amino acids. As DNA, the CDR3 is TGTGCCAGCAGCCCAAGTTATTCAGGTCGCGACATTCAGTACTTC. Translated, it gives CASSPSYSGRDIQYF.

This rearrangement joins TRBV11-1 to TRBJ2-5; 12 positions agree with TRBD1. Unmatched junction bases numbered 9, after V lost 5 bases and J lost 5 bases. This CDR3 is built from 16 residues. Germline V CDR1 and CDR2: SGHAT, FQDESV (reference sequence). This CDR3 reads CASSGVGQGARETQYF. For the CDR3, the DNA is TGTGCCAGCAGCGGAGTGGGACAGGGGGCGCGGGAGACCCAGTACTTC.

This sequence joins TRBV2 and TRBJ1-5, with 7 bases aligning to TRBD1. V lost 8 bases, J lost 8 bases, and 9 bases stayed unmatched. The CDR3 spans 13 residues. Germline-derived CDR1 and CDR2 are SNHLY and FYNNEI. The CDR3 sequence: CASDKNRGKPQHF. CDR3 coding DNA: TGTGCCAGCGATAAGAACAGGGGAAAGCCCCAGCATTTT. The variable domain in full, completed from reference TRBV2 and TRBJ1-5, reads EPEVTQTPSHQVTQMGQEVILRCVPISNHLYFYWYRQILGQKVEFLVSFYNNEISEKSEIFDDQFSVERPDGSNFTLKIRSTKLEDSAMYFCASDKNRGKPQHFGDGTRLSIL.

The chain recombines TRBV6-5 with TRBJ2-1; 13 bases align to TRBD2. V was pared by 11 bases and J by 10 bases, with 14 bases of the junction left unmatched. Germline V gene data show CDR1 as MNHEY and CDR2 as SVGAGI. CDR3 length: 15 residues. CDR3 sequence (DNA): TGTGCCGGAGGGGGAGGGACTAGCGGGACACCGGAGCAGTTCTTC. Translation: CAGGGGTSGTPEQFF.

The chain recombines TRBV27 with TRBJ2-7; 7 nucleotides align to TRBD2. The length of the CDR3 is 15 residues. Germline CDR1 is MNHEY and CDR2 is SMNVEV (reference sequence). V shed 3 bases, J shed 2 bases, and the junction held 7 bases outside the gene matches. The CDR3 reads CASSFGAGVAYEQYF. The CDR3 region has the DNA TGTGCCAGCAGTTTCGGGGCGGGAGTCGCCTACGAGCAGTACTTC.